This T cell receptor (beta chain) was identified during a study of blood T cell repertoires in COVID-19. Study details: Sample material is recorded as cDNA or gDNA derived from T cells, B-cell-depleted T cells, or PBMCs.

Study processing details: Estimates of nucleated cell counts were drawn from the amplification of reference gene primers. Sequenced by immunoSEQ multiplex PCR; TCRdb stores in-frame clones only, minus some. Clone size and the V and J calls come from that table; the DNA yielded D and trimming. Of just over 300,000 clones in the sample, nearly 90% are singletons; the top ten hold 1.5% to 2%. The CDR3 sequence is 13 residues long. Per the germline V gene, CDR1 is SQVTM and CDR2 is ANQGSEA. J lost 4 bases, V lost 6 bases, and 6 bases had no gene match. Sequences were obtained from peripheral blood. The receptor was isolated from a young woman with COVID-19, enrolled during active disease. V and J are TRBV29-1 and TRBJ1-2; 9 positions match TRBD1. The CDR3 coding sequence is TGCAGCGTCGGGACAGGGAGGATCTATGGCTACACCTTC. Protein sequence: CSVGTGRIYGYTF.